The clone carrying this T cell receptor beta chain was seen a handful of times. One end of the junction is discordant with germline, which a read error may explain. PCR was performed a second time for about 7 to 11 cycles using a sample-barcoded 5' primer and a J-beta primer mix. One entry per CDR3 protein, called by TCRdb with MiXCR from the 5' RACE reads. The sample includes under 1 million distinct CDR3 sequences, around 42% of them seen just once. The length of the CDR3 is 15 residues. Per the germline V gene, CDR1 is SNHLY and CDR2 is FYNNEI. This specimen comes from a study of blood T cells in healthy people across ages.

J is TRBJ2-7 and V is TRBV2; a possible D gene is TRBD2 (7 bases). The TCR originated in a man aged 55 to 69 in good health. The specimen was blood. The CDR3 bases are TGTGCCAGCAGTGTGGAGGGGGGGGCCTCCCACGAGCAGTACTTC. Protein: CASSVEGGASHEQYF. Complete variable domain (other parts from reference TRBV2 and TRBJ2-7): EPEVTQTPSHQVTQMGQEVILRCVPISNHLYFYWYRQILGQKVEFLVSFYNNEISEKSEIFDDQFSVERPDGSNFTLKIRSTKLEDSAMYFCASSVEGGASHEQYFGPGTRLTVT.